This passage covers 13 T cell receptor beta chains from one sample sequenced in a study of OX40 agonist ivuxolimab in advanced cancers. The method was immunoSEQ multiplex PCR; TCRdb's version includes in-frame clones alone and lacks a portion of them. The sample has approximately 58,000 clones; about 88% are singletons. Sequencing was performed on CD4+ or CD8+ T cells sorted from blood, taken in a trial of the OX40 agonist ivuxolimab. The receptors come from an adult with an advanced solid tumor such as melanoma, head and neck, liver or kidney cancer.

This rearrangement joins TRBV30 to TRBJ2-7; D is perhaps TRBD1 (6 bases). Germline assignment: CDR1 GTSNPN and CDR2 SVGIG (reference sequence). The length of the CDR3 is 15 residues. Between the trimmed V and J ends, which lost 5 bases and 0 bases, there was a span of 17 bases. CDR3 loop: CAWRRTEYNSYEQYF. The CDR3 DNA sequence: TGTGCCTGGCGCCGGACAGAATACAACTCCTACGAGCAGTACTTC.

This chain connects TRBV7-8 to TRBJ2-6, with D tentatively TRBD2 (6 bases). Per the germline V gene, CDR1 is SGHVS and CDR2 is FQNEAQ. Deletions cut 3 bases from V and 0 bases from J, with 9 bases between. The CDR3 is 16 residues long. CDR3 in amino acids: CASSFGSTSGANVLTF. The CDR3 nucleotides are TGTGCCAGCAGCTTCGGGAGCACCTCTGGGGCCAACGTCCTGACTTTC.

Turning to this clone: This same CDR3 is encoded by further DNA sequences in the sample. The genes are TRBV7-6 and TRBJ1-2; 7 nucleotides line up with TRBD1. Unmatched junction bases numbered 11, after V lost 5 bases and J lost 5 bases. The CDR3 has 15 residues. CDR1 is SGHVS, CDR2 FNYEAQ, per germline. The CDR3 spells CASSPRTGPAYGYTF. The CDR3 DNA reads TGTGCCAGCAGCCCCCGGACAGGCCCAGCTTATGGCTACACCTTC.

In DNA, the CDR3 is TGCGCCAGCAGCCGGACTAGCGGCACAGATACGCAGTATTTT. As protein: CASSRTSGTDTQYF. The chain joins TRBV4-1 to TRBJ2-3; 9 nucleotides align to TRBD2. The CDR3 has 14 residues. CDR1 MGHRA and CDR2 YSYEKL come from the germline V gene. V dropped 4 bases and J dropped 1; count of bases not matched to a gene: 0.

This clone occurred a few times. The chain couples TRBV2 to TRBJ2-7, with 7 bases fitting TRBD2. The V and J ends lost 6 bases and 0 bases, in that order; junction bases with no gene match: 11. Germline V CDR1 and CDR2: SNHLY, FYNNEI. The CDR3 runs to 16 residues. CDR3 coding DNA: TGTGCCAGCAGAGCCCCCGGACTAGGTCTCTCCTACGAGCAGTACTTC. This gives the protein CASRAPGLGLSYEQYF. The entire variable domain, with the rest obtained from reference TRBV2 and TRBJ2-7, is as follows: EPEVTQTPSHQVTQMGQEVILRCVPISNHLYFYWYRQILGQKVEFLVSFYNNEISEKSEIFDDQFSVERPDGSNFTLKIRSTKLEDSAMYFCASRAPGLGLSYEQYFGPGTRLTVT.

The gene calls are TRBV6-5 and TRBJ1-2; TRBD1 might be the D (5 bases). The V gene lost 5 bases and the J gene lost 10 bases, with 17 bases spanning the gap. CDR3 length equals 13 residues. The germline V gene has CDR1 MNHEY and CDR2 SVGAGI. This chain's CDR3 is CASSEAIRGAYTF. DNA for the CDR3: TGTGCCAGCAGTGAAGCAATTAGGGGAGCCTACACCTTC.

CDR3 DNA sequence: TGTGCCAGCTCACCGTCTAGCGGGAGCTACAATGAGCAGTTCTTC. Protein product: CASSPSSGSYNEQFF. The chain employs TRBV18 and TRBJ2-1; 10 bases are shared with TRBD2. The V gene's germline CDR1 is KGHSH and CDR2 LQKENI. The J segment lost 3 bases and the V segment lost 3 bases, leaving 2 bases of the junction unmatched. This CDR3 has 15 residues.

V and J are TRBV9 and TRBJ2-5; 7 nucleotides match TRBD1. The CDR3 length is 14 residues. Germline loops: CDR1 SGDLS, CDR2 YYNGEE. Trimming removed 0 bases from V and 6 bases from J; junction bases left unmatched: 5. The CDR3 coding sequence is TGTGCCAGCAGCGTAGGTACAGGGGAGAAGACCCAGTACTTC. Translation: CASSVGTGEKTQYF.

The gene calls are TRBV19 and TRBJ1-1; 9 bases are a match to TRBD1. The junction had 9 bases not matched to a gene; V was cut back by 9 bases and J by 4 bases. This CDR3 spans 14 amino acids. Germline V gene data show CDR1 as LNHDA and CDR2 as SQIVND (reference sequence). The CDR3 region has the DNA TGTGCCAGCCTAAACAGGGGGCAGGTCACTGAAGCTTTCTTT. As protein: CASLNRGQVTEAFF.

The chain employs TRBV11-3 and TRBJ1-2; TRBD1 is a possible D gene (5 bases). Germline CDR1 is SGHNT and CDR2 is YENEEA. The V gene lost 1 base and the J gene lost 4 bases, with 16 bases spanning the gap. CDR3 length equals 16 residues. The CDR3 nucleotides read TGTGCCAGCAGCTTAGGTTGGCCCCATAGGGGCTATGGCTACACCTTC. It codes for CASSLGWPHRGYGYTF.

The chain employs TRBV30 and TRBJ2-2, with 11 bases that match TRBD1. Per the germline V gene, CDR1 is GTSNPN and CDR2 is SVGIG (reference sequence). With 3 bases clipped from V and 6 bases from J, the junction kept 9 bases outside the gene matches. This CDR3 is 16 amino acids long. CDR3 in DNA: TGTGCCTGGAGCGTGCCAAGGACAGGGGGCGCCGGGGAGCTGTTTTTT. Translating it yields CAWSVPRTGGAGELFF.

The genes are TRBV9 and TRBJ1-1; D perhaps matches TRBD1 (5 bases). Trimming removed 4 bases at V and 7 bases at J, with 20 bases between. The CDR3 is 15 residues long. The germline gives CDR1 SGDLS, CDR2 YYNGEE. The CDR3 sequence: CASSPSGGGMSEAFF. CDR3 nucleotides: TGTGCCAGCAGCCCCTCAGGTGGGGGGATGAGTGAAGCTTTCTTT.

This chain uses TRBV5-4 with TRBJ1-1; a possible D gene is TRBD1 (6 bases). This CDR3 is 15 amino acids long. Trimming shortened V by 0 bases and J by 1 base, and 10 bases separated the two germline ends. Germline loops: CDR1 SGHNT, CDR2 YYREEE (reference sequence). The CDR3 reads CASSLAGTRNTEAFF. The CDR3 coding sequence is TGTGCCAGCAGCTTGGCCGGGACACGGAACACTGAAGCTTTCTTT. Together with reference TRBV5-4 and TRBJ1-1, the CDR3 gives the full variable domain: ETGVTQSPTHLIKTRGQQVTLRCSSQSGHNTVSWYQQALGQGPQFIFQYYREEENGRGNFPPRFSGLQFPNYSSELNVNALELDDSALYLCASSLAGTRNTEAFFGQGTRLTVV.